The clone carrying this TCR beta chain was seen at least ten times. The data were obtained in a study of T cells after yellow fever vaccination. TCRdb reanalysed the 5' RACE reads using MiXCR and keeps one entry per CDR3 protein. Altogether about 22,000 distinct CDR3 sequences are present, 4% to 6% being singletons, with the ten largest covering approximately 20%. Germline V CDR1 and CDR2: SGHTA, FQGNSA. The CDR3 contains 15 residues. The V gene end was trimmed by 5 bases and the J gene end by 3 bases; junction bases not matched to a gene: 4. The J gene is TRBJ2-5, the V gene TRBV7-2; 12 positions match TRBD2. The specimen was PBMCs, either bulk or a sorted T-cell subset (CD4+, CD8+, memory, or dextramer-sorted; not recorded which), collected about 49 days after the first yellow fever vaccination. This sequence originates from a man younger than 30 who received the YFV17D yellow fever vaccine. The CDR3 reads CASSATSGGKETQYF. The CDR3 DNA reads TGTGCCAGCAGCGCCACTAGCGGGGGGAAAGAGACCCAGTACTTC.